This T cell receptor beta chain was recorded in a study of blood T cell repertoires in COVID-19. Study-wide background: Acute-phase and convalescent COVID-19 samples originated in the United States, Italy and Spain.

This CDR3 spans 15 amino acids. After removal of 4 bases from V and 7 bases from J, the junction contained 10 bases not matched to a gene. Germline-derived CDR1 and CDR2 are SGDLS and YYNGEE. As handled by the study authors: Amplification of reference gene primers provided the estimated nucleated cell counts. Assay: immunoSEQ multiplex PCR; the TCRdb copy retains only in-frame clones and omits some. D and trimming were read from the DNA, whereas the V and J calls and clone size are those reported in that table. The sample shows some 56,000 clones, 65% to 90% of them seen only once. The gene calls are TRBV9 and TRBJ1-4, with 7 bases that match TRBD1. This TCR came from a woman of 80 years or more with active or convalescent COVID-19. The sequencing sample was made of peripheral blood. For the CDR3, the DNA is TGTGCCAGCAGCCCCTCGGAGGGGGCCGGTGAAAAACTGTTTTTT. It codes for CASSPSEGAGEKLFF.